Listed below are T cell receptor beta chains from one sample, sequenced in a study of T cell repertoires in cytomegalovirus infection. For these TCRs, the target antigens are not known. From the reads, TCRdb called clonotypes with MiXCR, one entry per CDR3 protein. The sample holds about half a million distinct CDR3 sequences, about 33% seen once. Sequencing used cultured PBMCs, obtained from culture after CMV antigen stimulation. The receptors shown here come from a human donor in good health (CMV status not recorded). Some clones in this sample may be carry-over from other donors' samples. Both conserved end residues are part of each CDR3. A D gene is named only where the DNA matches it firmly. Some rows mark clone size as missing; the rest say once, few, many or name a class of expanded clone.

J	size	V	D	CDR3	DNA
TRBJ1-2	few	TRBV5-3	TRBD1	CASSLRDRGGYTF	TGTGCCAGCAGCTTGCGGGACAGGGGAGGCTACACCTTC
TRBJ2-1	few	TRBV7-8	NA	CASSPNRLGGGVYNEQFF	TGTGCCAGCAGCCCTAACCGTCTAGGGGGGGGAGTCTACAATGAGCAGTTCTTC
TRBJ2-3	NA	TRBV7-9	NA	CASSRSTGLTDTQYF	TGTGCCAGCAGCCGATCGACAGGACTCACAGATACGCAGTATTTT
TRBJ1-4	NA	TRBV19	NA	CATSLGQITNEKLFF	TGTGCCACGAGCCTCGGACAGATAACTAATGAAAAACTGTTTTTT
TRBJ1-5	NA	TRBV12-3/TRBV12-4	NA	CASSFSSPGQPQHF	TGTGCCAGCAGTTTCTCCAGTCCCGGTCAGCCCCAGCATTTT
TRBJ2-1	NA	TRBV7-9	NA	CASSLGPGIPYNEQFF	TGTGCCAGCAGCTTAGGTCCGGGAATCCCCTACAATGAGCAGTTCTTC
TRBJ2-5	NA	TRBV28	TRBD1	CASRATGEETQYF	TGTGCCAGCAGGGCGACAGGGGAAGAGACCCAGTACTTC
TRBJ2-1	few	TRBV4-2	NA	CASSQVAAGLGSYNEQFF	TGTGCCAGCAGCCAAGTAGCTGCGGGCTTAGGGAGCTACAATGAGCAGTTCTTC
TRBJ1-1	once	TRBV5-6	TRBD1	CASSAPGQMNTEAFF	TGTGCCAGCAGCGCCCCGGGACAGATGAACACTGAAGCTTTCTTT
TRBJ2-3	few	TRBV19	NA	CASSVASPYTDTQYF	TGTGCCAGTAGTGTAGCCTCGCCGTACACAGATACGCAGTATTTT
TRBJ2-1	many	TRBV12-3/TRBV12-4	NA	CASTTSGYNEQFF	TGTGCCAGCACCACGAGCGGCTACAATGAGCAGTTCTTC
TRBJ2-5	NA	TRBV6-6	NA	CASSYVQETQYF	TGTGCCAGCAGTTACGTACAAGAGACCCAGTACTTC
TRBJ2-7	few	TRBV5-1	TRBD2	CASSSHRGGRTSGVYEQYF	TGCGCCAGCAGCTCCCACAGGGGGGGGAGGACTAGCGGAGTTTACGAGCAGTACTTC
TRBJ1-2	few	TRBV4-1	NA	CASSQRQGRFGYTF	TGCGCCAGCAGCCAACGTCAGGGGCGTTTTGGCTACACCTTC
TRBJ2-7	NA	TRBV6-5	NA	CASSYEFGASSYEQYF	TGTGCCAGCAGTTATGAGTTCGGGGCATCGAGCTACGAGCAGTACTTC
TRBJ2-1	few	TRBV7-9	NA	CASSPTYQGNEQFF	TGTGCCAGCAGCCCAACCTACCAGGGGAATGAGCAGTTCTTC
TRBJ1-1	NA	TRBV4-1	NA	CASSQDRASNTEAFF	TGCGCCAGCAGCCAAGATCGGGCGTCGAACACTGAAGCTTTCTTT
TRBJ2-5	NA	TRBV12-3/TRBV12-4	NA	CTSSSNQETQYF	TGTACCAGCAGTTCCAACCAAGAGACCCAGTACTTC
TRBJ1-1	NA	TRBV12-3/TRBV12-4	TRBD1	CASSPNTGGQTEAFF	TGTGCCAGCAGTCCAAACACAGGGGGCCAAACTGAAGCTTTCTTT
TRBJ1-2	NA	TRBV7-6	NA	CASSSRGAGYGYTF	TGTGCCAGCAGCTCGAGGGGGGCGGGCTATGGCTACACCTTC
TRBJ1-6	many	TRBV7-2	NA	CASSLRHTGPNNSPLHF	TGTGCCAGCAGCTTACGCCATACGGGACCGAATAATTCACCCCTCCACTTT
TRBJ2-5	NA	TRBV19	TRBD2	CASSRTSGRIWETQYF	TGTGCCAGTAGCCGAACTAGCGGGAGGATCTGGGAGACCCAGTACTTC
TRBJ2-1	NA	TRBV6-6	NA	CASSYSKGGSNEQFF	TGTGCCAGCAGTTACTCAAAGGGGGGAAGCAATGAGCAGTTCTTC
TRBJ2-3	NA	TRBV11-3	TRBD2	CASSLVGPGLAGVKDTQYF	TGTGCCAGCAGCTTAGTGGGCCCAGGACTAGCGGGAGTAAAAGATACGCAGTATTTT
TRBJ2-7	NA	TRBV11-2	NA	CASSPIRRYEQDF	TGTGCCAGCAGCCCAATCAGACGCTACGAGCAGGACTTC
TRBJ1-1	NA	TRBV6-5	TRBD1	CASSKDRVNTEAFF	TGTGCCAGCAGCAAGGACAGGGTGAACACTGAAGCTTTCTTT
TRBJ1-1	NA	TRBV19	NA	CASSYRSATEAFF	TGTGCCAGTAGTTACAGAAGTGCCACTGAAGCTTTCTTT
TRBJ2-1	few	TRBV20-1	TRBD2	CSARDPGLAGENEQFF	TGCAGTGCTAGAGATCCCGGACTAGCGGGAGAGAATGAGCAGTTCTTC
TRBJ2-2	few	TRBV7-6	TRBD2	CASSFSGLTNTGELFF	TGTGCCAGCAGCTTTAGCGGGCTAACGAACACCGGGGAGCTGTTTTTT
TRBJ1-1	NA	TRBV6-8	TRBD1	CASSYSIGTGVRDTEAFF	TGTGCCAGCAGTTACTCTATAGGGACAGGGGTTCGGGACACTGAAGCTTTCTTT
TRBJ2-5	NA	TRBV6-6	NA	CASINPGRIQETQYF	TGTGCCAGCATTAACCCGGGACGAATACAAGAGACCCAGTACTTC
TRBJ2-1	many	TRBV7-2	TRBD2	CASSPPGLAYNEQFF	TGTGCCAGCAGCCCTCCGGGACTAGCGTACAATGAGCAGTTCTTC
TRBJ2-1	few	TRBV7-2	TRBD2	CASSLMVGGNEQFF	TGTGCCAGCAGCTTAATGGTCGGGGGGAATGAGCAGTTCTTC
TRBJ1-4	many	TRBV7-2	NA	CASSRDAGAVNEKLFF	TGTGCCAGCAGCCGAGACGCAGGGGCTGTTAATGAAAAACTGTTTTTT
TRBJ1-1	NA	TRBV28	TRBD1	CASSFSGTGGPTKLSEAFF	TGTGCCAGCAGTTTTTCCGGGACAGGGGGCCCGACAAAACTGTCTGAAGCTTTCTTT
TRBJ2-1	few	TRBV12-3/TRBV12-4	TRBD1	CASRPTHGTGDWEWSYNEQFF	TGTGCCAGCAGACCAACTCACGGGACAGGGGACTGGGAGTGGAGCTACAATGAGCAGTTCTTC
TRBJ1-4	NA	TRBV4-1	NA	CASSQGGLVSNEKLFF	TGCGCCAGCAGCCAAGGCGGGCTGGTCTCTAATGAAAAACTGTTTTTT
TRBJ1-5	NA	TRBV12-3/TRBV12-4	TRBD1	CASSPGQYQPQHF	TGTGCCAGCAGCCCGGGACAGTATCAGCCCCAGCATTTT
TRBJ1-2	many	TRBV6-2/TRBV6-3	NA	CASRQTDRIGYTF	TGTGCCAGCCGACAAACGGACAGAATTGGCTACACCTTC
TRBJ1-4	few	TRBV28	TRBD1	CASSFRTGHEKLFF	TGTGCCAGCAGTTTCCGGACAGGGCATGAAAAACTGTTTTTT